These 11 T cell receptor beta chains originate from one sample sequenced in a study of T cell responses to AZD1222 COVID-19 vaccine (dated by TCRdb to about 2021). The time point label here, explained by the study, means: sample from adult after SARS-CoV-2 infection, after symptom onset. Libraries were constructed by the immunoSEQ multiplex PCR assay. The immuneACCESS repertoire file appears here via TCRdb, limited to in-frame rearrangements. These files lack a portion of the clones; in checked studies, under half of the deficit traces to unresolved V genes, and the cause of the others is not known. The sample includes about 140,000 clones, with 85% to 95% observed a single time. The ten largest account for less than 15% of the sample. The sequencing here drew on peripheral blood, taken after recovery from COVID-19. Receptors originate from an adult who had recovered from COVID-19.

The DNA for the CDR3 is TGTGCCAGCAGCCTGGGACAGGGGGCTTTCATAGAGACCCAGTACTTC. Residues: CASSLGQGAFIETQYF. This chain links TRBV3-1 (or the pseudogene TRBV3-2) with TRBJ2-5, with 12 bases that match TRBD1. Germline V CDR1 and CDR2: LGHDT, YNNKEL (reference sequence). This CDR3 has 16 amino acids. Trimming cost V 4 bases and J 4 bases; bases outside gene matches: 7.

This clone was detected a few times. The chain has TRBV27 and TRBJ1-6; D is ambiguous. Between the trimmed V and J ends, which lost 6 bases and 11 bases, there was a span of 20 bases. Germline CDR1 reads MNHEY; CDR2 reads SMNVEV (reference sequence). The CDR3 totals 15 residues. The CDR3 DNA follows: TGTGCCAGCAGCCCTTTCAGCCTCGGAATTGCACCCCTCCACTTT. Translating it yields CASSPFSLGIAPLHF.

This clone is a singleton in its sample. This chain uses TRBV7-9 with TRBJ1-4; D gene ambiguous. The CDR3 runs to 14 residues. CDR1 is SEHNR and CDR2 is FQNEAQ in the germline V gene (reference sequence). Trimming cost V 5 bases and J 10 bases, with 17 bases left between them. The CDR3 region has the DNA TGTGCCAGCAGCGTTCGGAAAGAATCGGGAAAACTGTTTTTT. The encoded protein is CASSVRKESGKLFF.

The V gene is TRBV6-6, the J gene TRBJ2-3, with TRBD2 identical over 8 bases. The CDR3 runs 18 residues. V lost 5 bases, J lost 0 bases, and 13 bases stayed unmatched. Germline CDR1 and CDR2: MNHNY and SVGAGI (reference sequence). CDR3 sequence reads: CASSRTSLFRSSTDTQYF. The DNA of the CDR3 is TGTGCCAGCAGTCGGACTAGCCTGTTCCGTTCTAGCACAGATACGCAGTATTTT.

The chain is built from TRBV27 and TRBJ2-7; 11 bases match TRBD2. Looked up from germline, CDR1 is MNHEY and CDR2 is SMNVEV (reference sequence). This CDR3 has 15 residues. Losses at the gene ends were 6 bases for V and 1 base for J; bases not matched to a gene: 5. CDR3 DNA sequence: TGTGCCAGCAGGGTACTAGCGGGAGTTTCCTACGAGCAGTACTTC. Encoded protein: CASRVLAGVSYEQYF.

This clone was seen just once. The V call is TRBV6-1, the J call TRBJ2-5; 8 positions match TRBD2. V trimming: 3 bases; J trimming: 9 bases; junction bases outside the gene matches: 12. The CDR3 sequence is 15 residues long. Germline lookup yields CDR1 MNHNS and CDR2 SASEGT. CDR3 sequence: CASSDRSSGFDSQYF. CDR3 bases: TGTGCCAGCAGTGACAGGTCTAGCGGGTTCGATTCCCAGTACTTC.

This clone was seen only once. The chain couples TRBV20-1 to TRBJ2-3, with 10 bases that match TRBD2. Germline trimming cut 5 bases from V and 4 bases from J; bases unmatched to any gene: 9. The CDR3 length is 15 residues. CDR1 is DFQATT and CDR2 is SNEGSKA in the germline V gene (reference sequence). The CDR3 is CSACASGSGADTQYF. Written as DNA, the CDR3 is TGCAGTGCTTGTGCTAGCGGGAGTGGCGCAGATACGCAGTATTTT.

The chain employs TRBV7-2 and TRBJ1-4; 7 nucleotides line up with TRBD1. Germline CDR1 reads SGHTA; CDR2 reads FQGNSA. The CDR3 length is 13 residues. Trimming took 5 bases from V and 7 from J; bases not matched to a gene: 4. The CDR3 DNA follows: TGTGCCAGCAGCGCTGACAGGGTTGAAAAACTGTTTTTT. It yields the protein CASSADRVEKLFF.

This clone was counted a single time. The genes are TRBV11-2 and TRBJ2-1, with D hard to call. V shed 4 bases and J shed 6 bases, with 19 bases lying between them. Germline CDR1 SGHAT, CDR2 FQNNGV. The CDR3 length is 16 residues. The CDR3 loop reads CASSSPRSSLANEQFF. The CDR3 DNA reads as TGTGCCAGCAGCTCCCCTAGGAGTTCTTTGGCCAATGAGCAGTTCTTC.

The chain uses TRBV30 and TRBJ2-1; 7 bases align to TRBD2. The germline V gene has CDR1 GTSNPN and CDR2 SVGIG (reference sequence). The CDR3 spans 13 residues. V gave up 1 base and J gave up 9 bases; unmatched junction bases: 6. CDR3 sequence reads: CAWSGQSGTEQFF. CDR3 DNA sequence: TGTGCCTGGAGTGGACAAAGCGGGACTGAGCAGTTCTTC. The whole variable domain, remainder taken from reference TRBV30 and TRBJ2-1, is SQTIHQWPATLVQPVGSPLSLECTVEGTSNPNLYWYRQAAGRGLQLLFYSVGIGQISSEVPQNLSASRPQDRQFILSSKKLLLSDSGFYLCAWSGQSGTEQFFGPGTRLTVL.

This sequence joins TRBV19 and TRBJ1-4; maybe TRBD1 (5 bases). V lost 6 bases to trimming and J lost 6 bases, with 14 bases between them. Per the germline V gene, CDR1 is LNHDA and CDR2 is SQIVND (reference sequence). The CDR3 is made up of 14 amino acids. The CDR3 spells CASSPGGNDEKLFF. The CDR3 DNA reads TGTGCCAGTAGCCCGGGGGGGAACGATGAAAAACTGTTTTTT.